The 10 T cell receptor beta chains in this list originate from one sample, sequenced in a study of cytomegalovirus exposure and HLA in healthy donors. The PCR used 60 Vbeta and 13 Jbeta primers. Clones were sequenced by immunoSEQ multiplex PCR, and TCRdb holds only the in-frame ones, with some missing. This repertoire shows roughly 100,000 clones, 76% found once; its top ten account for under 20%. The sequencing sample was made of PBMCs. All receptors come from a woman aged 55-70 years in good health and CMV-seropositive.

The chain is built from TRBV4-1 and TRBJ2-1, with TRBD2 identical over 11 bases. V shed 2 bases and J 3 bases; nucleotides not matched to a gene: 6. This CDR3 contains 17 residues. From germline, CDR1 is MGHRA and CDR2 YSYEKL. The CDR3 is CASSQKPGLADYNEQFF. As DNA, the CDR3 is TGCGCCAGCAGCCAAAAACCGGGACTAGCGGACTACAATGAGCAGTTCTTC.

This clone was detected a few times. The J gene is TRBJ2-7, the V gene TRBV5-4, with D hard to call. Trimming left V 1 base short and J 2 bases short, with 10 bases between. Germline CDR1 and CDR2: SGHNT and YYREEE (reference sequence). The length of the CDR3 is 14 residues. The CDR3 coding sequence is TGTGCCAGCAGCTTGCGAACAGACCCCTACGAGCAGTACTTC. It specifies CASSLRTDPYEQYF.

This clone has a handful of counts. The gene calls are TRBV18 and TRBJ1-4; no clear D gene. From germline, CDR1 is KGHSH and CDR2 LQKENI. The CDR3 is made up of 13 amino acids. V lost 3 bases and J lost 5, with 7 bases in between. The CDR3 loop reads CASSPRGNEKLFF. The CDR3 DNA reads TGTGCCAGCTCACCGAGAGGGAATGAAAAACTGTTTTTT.

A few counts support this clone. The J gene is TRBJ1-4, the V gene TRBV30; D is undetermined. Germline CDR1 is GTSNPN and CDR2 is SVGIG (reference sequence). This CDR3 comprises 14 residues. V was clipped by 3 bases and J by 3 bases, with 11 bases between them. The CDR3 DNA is TGTGCCTGGAGCCGTGGGAGCCCTAATGAAAAACTGTTTTTT. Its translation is CAWSRGSPNEKLFF.

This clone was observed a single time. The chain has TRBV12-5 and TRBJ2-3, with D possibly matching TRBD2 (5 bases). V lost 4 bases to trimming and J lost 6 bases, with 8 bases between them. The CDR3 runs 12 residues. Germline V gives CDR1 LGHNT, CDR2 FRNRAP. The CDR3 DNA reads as TGTGCTAGTGGTTCCCGCGGGGATACGCAGTATTTT. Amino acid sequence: CASGSRGDTQYF.

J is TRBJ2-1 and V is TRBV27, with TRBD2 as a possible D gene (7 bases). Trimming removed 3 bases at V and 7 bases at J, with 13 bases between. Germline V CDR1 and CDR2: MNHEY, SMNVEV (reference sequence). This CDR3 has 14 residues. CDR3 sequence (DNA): TGTGCCAGCAGTTTTGGGGGGGCCCTTAATGAGCAGTTCTTC. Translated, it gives CASSFGGALNEQFF.

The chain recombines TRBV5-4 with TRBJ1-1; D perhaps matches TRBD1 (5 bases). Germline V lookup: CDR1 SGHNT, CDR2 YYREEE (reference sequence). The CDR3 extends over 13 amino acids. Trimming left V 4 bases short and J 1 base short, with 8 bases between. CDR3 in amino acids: CASSEDRNTEAFF. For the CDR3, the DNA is TGTGCCAGCAGCGAAGACAGGAACACTGAAGCTTTCTTT.

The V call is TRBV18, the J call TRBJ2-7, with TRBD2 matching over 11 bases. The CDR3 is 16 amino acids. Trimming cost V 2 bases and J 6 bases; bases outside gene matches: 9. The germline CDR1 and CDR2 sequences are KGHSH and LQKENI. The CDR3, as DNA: TGTGCCAGCTCACCAATGGAAGGCCTAGCGGGAGGCGAGCAGTACTTC. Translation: CASSPMEGLAGGEQYF.

CDR3 amino acids: CATSSETGNEQYF. The CDR3 DNA reads as TGTGCCACCAGCAGTGAAACAGGGAACGAGCAGTACTTC. The J gene is TRBJ2-5, the V gene TRBV15, with D maybe TRBD1 (6 bases). The J call may be faulty, since TRBJ2-7 better matches the DNA end. Germline V gene data show CDR1 as LNHNV and CDR2 as YYDKDF (reference sequence). This CDR3 region has 13 residues.

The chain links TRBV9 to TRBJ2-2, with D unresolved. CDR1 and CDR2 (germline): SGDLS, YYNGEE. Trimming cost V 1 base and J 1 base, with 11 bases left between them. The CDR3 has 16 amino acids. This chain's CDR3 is CASSVSPAGNTGELFF. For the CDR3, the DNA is TGTGCCAGCAGCGTAAGCCCCGCAGGGAACACCGGGGAGCTGTTTTTT. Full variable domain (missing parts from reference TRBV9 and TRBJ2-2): DSGVTQTPKHLITATGQRVTLRCSPRSGDLSVYWYQQSLDQGLQFLIQYYNGEERAKGNILERFSAQQFPDLHSELNLSSLELGDSALYFCASSVSPAGNTGELFFGEGSRLTVL.